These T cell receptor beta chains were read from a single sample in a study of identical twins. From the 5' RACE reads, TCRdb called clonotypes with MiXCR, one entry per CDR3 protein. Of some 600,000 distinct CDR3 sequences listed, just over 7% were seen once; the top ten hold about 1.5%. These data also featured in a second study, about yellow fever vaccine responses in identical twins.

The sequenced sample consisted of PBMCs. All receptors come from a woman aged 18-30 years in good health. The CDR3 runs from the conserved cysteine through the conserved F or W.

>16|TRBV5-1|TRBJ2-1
CASSIPGTSGSNEQFF
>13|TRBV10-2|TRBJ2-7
CASKLAGNYEQYF
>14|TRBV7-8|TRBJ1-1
CASSLVAWNTEAFF
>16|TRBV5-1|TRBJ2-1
CASSLTGPGPYNEQFF
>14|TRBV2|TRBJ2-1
CASRGGRNYNEQFF
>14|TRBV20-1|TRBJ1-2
CSAGRTLANYGYTF
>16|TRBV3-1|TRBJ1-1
CASSQVDWGGGTEAFF
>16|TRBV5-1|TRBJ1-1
CASSRNRQGMNTEAFF
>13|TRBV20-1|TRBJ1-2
CSARKTGGNGYTF
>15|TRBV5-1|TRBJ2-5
CASSLDGGGSETQYF
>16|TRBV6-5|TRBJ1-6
CASSYPPRPGNSPLHF
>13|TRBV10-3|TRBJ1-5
CAISEDRSQPQHF
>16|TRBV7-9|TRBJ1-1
CASSHPVGSMNTEAFF
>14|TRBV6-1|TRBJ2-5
CASRTPGNQETQYF
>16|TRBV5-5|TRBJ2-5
CASSLDNPLKRETQYF
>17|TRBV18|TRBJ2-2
CASSRGLAGVGTGELFF
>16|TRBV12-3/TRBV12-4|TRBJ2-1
CASSLESGGSGIRQFF
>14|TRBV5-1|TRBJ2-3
CASSFLDSTDTQYF
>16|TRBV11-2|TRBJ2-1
CASSLGDRVVFNEQFF
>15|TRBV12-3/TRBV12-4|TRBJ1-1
CASSQLSGGATEAFF
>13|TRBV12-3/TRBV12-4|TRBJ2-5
CASTRDREETQYF
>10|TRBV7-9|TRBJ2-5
CATTGETQYF
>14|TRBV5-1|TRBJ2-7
CASSFWDQLHEQYF
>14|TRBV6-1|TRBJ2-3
CASAVRGEGDTQYF
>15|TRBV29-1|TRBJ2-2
CSVQLRGLYTGELFF
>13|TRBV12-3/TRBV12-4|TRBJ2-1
CASTPSGRGEQFF
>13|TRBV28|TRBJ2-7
CASKRQGTYEQYF
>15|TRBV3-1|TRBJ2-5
CASSERVGFQETQYF
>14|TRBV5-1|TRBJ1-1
CASRMDRTNTEAFF
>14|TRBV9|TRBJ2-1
CASSASGGVLEQFF
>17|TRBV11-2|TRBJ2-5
CASSGRRGPTFQETQYF
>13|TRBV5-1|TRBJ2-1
CASSQGVLHEQFF
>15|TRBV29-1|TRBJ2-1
CSVEAMKRGRNEQFF
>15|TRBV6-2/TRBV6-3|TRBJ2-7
CASSYSPGRRYEQYF
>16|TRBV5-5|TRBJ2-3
CASSLLPPDIGDTQYF
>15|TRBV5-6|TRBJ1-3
CASSLQGETGNTIYF
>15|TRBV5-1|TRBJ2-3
CASSSSGVSADTQYF
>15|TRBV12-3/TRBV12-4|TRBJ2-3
CASSPPYQLTDTQYF
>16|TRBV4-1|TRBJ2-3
CASSQFGAGATDTQYF
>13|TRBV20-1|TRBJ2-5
CSARGSLGETQYF
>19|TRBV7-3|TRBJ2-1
CASSLNPLAGLPGANEQFF
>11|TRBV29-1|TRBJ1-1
CSVGERPEAFF